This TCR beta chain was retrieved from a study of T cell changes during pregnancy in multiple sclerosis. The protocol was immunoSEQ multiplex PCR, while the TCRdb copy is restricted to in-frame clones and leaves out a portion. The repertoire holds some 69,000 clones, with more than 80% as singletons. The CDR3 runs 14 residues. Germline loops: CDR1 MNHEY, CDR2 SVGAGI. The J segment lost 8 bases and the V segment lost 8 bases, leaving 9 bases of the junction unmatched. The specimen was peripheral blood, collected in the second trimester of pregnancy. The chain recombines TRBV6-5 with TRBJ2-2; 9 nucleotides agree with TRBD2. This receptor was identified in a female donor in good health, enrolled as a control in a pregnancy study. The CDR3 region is CASGGGGAAGELFF. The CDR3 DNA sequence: TGTGCCAGCGGTGGCGGGGGGGCCGCGGGGGAGCTGTTTTTT.